A single sample gave rise to the 11 T cell receptor beta chains below, sequenced in a study of human T cells and chemical hapten exposure. TCRdb reprocessed the RACE reads via MiXCR and lists one record per CDR3 protein. Among about 380,000 distinct CDR3 sequences listed, about 6% were seen once. Documented time point: patch test 2, 6 weeks after DPC sensitization. Treatment defined: therapeutic diphenylcyclopropenone sensitization with weekly scalp DPC. The sequenced sample was whole blood, obtained in connection with sensitization to the hapten diphenylcyclopropenone (DPC). These receptors all stem from a woman under 30 with alopecia areata. Some clones in this sample may be carry-over from other donors' samples.

This clonotype was observed at least ten times. The V gene is TRBV5-6, the J gene TRBJ1-6; a possible D gene is TRBD1 (5 bases). The V end was cut by 2 bases, the J end by 7 bases, with 10 bases between. CDR3 size: 14 residues. CDR1 is SGHDT, CDR2 YYEEEE, per germline. The CDR3 region is CASSLGTDNSPLHF. In nucleotides, the CDR3 is TGTGCCAGCAGCTTAGGGACGGACAATTCACCCCTCCACTTT.

This chain links TRBV11-2 with TRBJ1-3; D not resolved. Trimming pared 5 bases from V and 4 bases from J, leaving 15 bases between. The V gene's germline CDR1 is SGHAT and CDR2 FQNNGV. This CDR3 is 15 amino acids long. This chain's CDR3 is CASSPKAVDGNTIYF. CDR3 bases: TGTGCCAGCAGCCCTAAAGCGGTTGACGGAAACACCATATATTTT.

This clonotype was counted at least ten times. The rearrangement links TRBV10-3 to TRBJ2-3; no clear D. CDR3 length: 14 amino acids. Germline V gene sequence: CDR1 ENHRY, CDR2 SYGVKD. V lost 3 bases, J lost 5 bases, and 12 bases lay in between. CDR3 loop: CAISDGSSVDTQYF. The CDR3, as DNA: TGTGCCATCAGTGACGGCAGTTCAGTAGATACGCAGTATTTT.

The V gene is TRBV27, the J gene TRBJ1-4; 7 bases fit TRBD1. This CDR3 contains 15 residues. With 6 bases clipped from V and 8 bases from J, the junction kept 12 bases outside the gene matches. Germline values: CDR1 MNHEY, CDR2 SMNVEV (reference sequence). The CDR3 spells CASSPLDRDGEKLFF. The CDR3 DNA reads as TGTGCCAGCAGCCCACTCGACAGGGATGGGGAAAAACTGTTTTTT.

This clonotype came up many times. The chain combines TRBV29-1 with TRBJ1-2; 8 bases map to TRBD1. This CDR3 region has 14 residues. V lost 4 bases to trimming and J lost 3 bases; unmatched junction nucleotides: 7. Germline V gene sequence: CDR1 SQVTM, CDR2 ANQGSEA. The CDR3 loop reads CSVGIGTGYYGYTF. The CDR3 region has the DNA TGCAGCGTTGGGATCGGGACAGGATACTATGGCTACACCTTC.

The CDR3 here is CSASTSGGVYNEQFF. The CDR3 region has the DNA TGCAGTGCTAGTACTAGCGGGGGAGTCTACAATGAGCAGTTCTTC. The rearrangement joins TRBV20-1 to TRBJ2-1; TRBD2 matches 11 bases. V dropped 3 bases and J dropped 3; count of bases not matched to a gene: 4. CDR1 and CDR2 (germline): DFQATT, SNEGSKA (reference sequence). This CDR3 has 15 residues.

The chain links TRBV6-5 to TRBJ2-6; a possible D gene is TRBD1 (5 bases). V was cut by 0 bases and J by 0 bases, with 15 bases left in between. The CDR3 is 19 amino acids. Germline loops: CDR1 MNHEY, CDR2 SVGAGI. CDR3 in amino acids: CASSYSAPGFISGANVLTF. As DNA, the CDR3 is TGTGCCAGCAGTTACTCGGCTCCAGGGTTTATCTCTGGGGCCAACGTCCTGACTTTC.

The table lists this clonotype with a few counts. This chain links TRBV20-1 with TRBJ1-6; D is unclear. Germline CDR1 reads DFQATT; CDR2 reads SNEGSKA (reference sequence). V was shortened by 1 base and J by 0 bases, with 10 bases between the two germline ends. The CDR3 length is 16 residues. CDR3 amino acids: CSARVGDSSYNSPLHF. The CDR3 DNA sequence: TGCAGTGCTAGAGTTGGCGATAGCTCCTATAATTCACCCCTCCACTTT.

This chain connects TRBV5-1 to TRBJ1-2; D is possibly TRBD1 (6 bases). Trimming left V 2 bases short and J 5 bases short, with 16 bases between. Looked up from germline, CDR1 is SGHRS and CDR2 is YFSETQ. The CDR3 contains 15 residues. The DNA of the CDR3 is TGCGCCAGCAGCTTAAAGGACAGAGACGAGTATGGCTACACCTTC. It translates to CASSLKDRDEYGYTF.

This clonotype appeared many times. This rearrangement joins TRBV3-1 to TRBJ1-2; D ambiguous. The CDR3 contains 16 residues. V gave up 1 base and J gave up 4 bases, with 16 bases separating them. In germline, CDR1 is LGHDT, CDR2 YNNKEL (reference sequence). The CDR3 loop is CASSQGWAPGGYGYTF. CDR3 nucleotides: TGTGCCAGCAGCCAAGGATGGGCCCCCGGCGGCTATGGCTACACCTTC.

Ten or more counts support this clonotype. The chain carries TRBV9 and TRBJ1-3; possibly TRBD1 for D (6 bases). CDR3 length: 15 amino acids. V dropped 0 bases and J dropped 4 bases, with 11 bases sitting between them. CDR1 is SGDLS, CDR2 YYNGEE, per germline. CDR3 loop: CASSVGQVRGNTIYF. The CDR3 nucleotides read TGTGCCAGCAGCGTAGGACAGGTCCGGGGAAACACCATATATTTT.